A selection of T cell receptor beta chains follows, all from one sample in a study of breast tumors, draining lymph nodes, adjacent tissues. Each CDR3 protein is one row after TCRdb ran MiXCR on the multiplex PCR reads. The sample consists of 21,000 or so distinct CDR3 sequences, roughly two fifths of them appearing once. Sequenced input: breast tumor tissue. The receptors originated from a female donor with breast cancer. Some clones in this sample may be carry-over from other donors' samples. Each CDR3 is given with its conserved first and last residue. The order of the fields is J gene, V gene, clone size, D gene, CDR3 DNA, CDR3 protein. The D gene is left open where the match is weak. Clone size is given for some rows only: seen once, a few or many times, or a class if the clone is expanded.

TRBJ2-6 TRBV4-1 many NA TGCGCCAGCAGCCAAGATTACAGGGCTACGAGAGGGGCCAACGTCCCGACTTTC CASSQDYRATRGANVPTF
TRBJ1-5 TRBV24-1 NA TRBD1 TGTGCCACCAGTGATACAGGGGGCAGCAATCAGCCCCAGCATTTT CATSDTGGSNQPQHF
TRBJ1-5 TRBV20-1 many NA TGCAGTGCTACCCCCCCGGTACCGCCCCAGCATTTT CSATPPVPPQHF
TRBJ2-7 TRBV24-1 many NA TGTGCCACCAGTGGGGGGGGGGCCCACTACGAGCAGTACTTC CATSGGGAHYEQYF
TRBJ2-7 TRBV19 NA NA TGTGCCAGTAGTATTGAGACAGGACCCTACGAGCAGTACTTC CASSIETGPYEQYF
TRBJ2-2 TRBV6-2/TRBV6-3 NA TRBD2 TGTGCCAGCACCGGGACTATGAACACCGGGGAGCTGTTTTTT CASTGTMNTGELFF
TRBJ2-7 TRBV20-1 many NA TGCAGTGCTAGGCCCCCCGGTTGGGGCGGGTACGAGCAGTACTTC CSARPPGWGGYEQYF
TRBJ2-7 TRBV2 NA TRBD1 TGTGCCAGCAGTCCTGCCTCCGGGACAGGGATGCCCTACGAGCAGTACTTC CASSPASGTGMPYEQYF
TRBJ2-3 TRBV7-8 NA TRBD2 TGTGCCAGCAGCTTCGGGAGGGGAGATACGCAGTATTTT CASSFGRGDTQYF
TRBJ2-7 TRBV7-8 many TRBD2 TGTGCCAGCAGCTTAAGTTCGGGAGGTACCTACGAGCAGCACTTC CASSLSSGGTYEQHF
TRBJ1-2 TRBV2 NA TRBD1 TGTGCCAGCAGTGAGGGCAGGGGGCTCGGCTACACCTTC CASSEGRGLGYTF
TRBJ2-1 TRBV20-1 many NA TGCAGTGCCATCACGCCGGGACTGGACTACAATGAGCAGTTCTTC CSAITPGLDYNEQFF
TRBJ1-4 TRBV2 NA NA TGTGCCAGCAGTGGGCGACTCGGGGGAAAACTGTTTTTT CASSGRLGGKLFF
TRBJ2-1 TRBV7-9 NA TRBD1 TGTGCCAGCAGCCAGGGACAGGGGGCGTACAATGAGCAGTTCTTC CASSQGQGAYNEQFF
TRBJ2-3 TRBV24-1 NA TRBD1 TGTGCCACCAGTGAATGGACAGGGACCACAGATACGCAGTATTTT CATSEWTGTTDTQYF
TRBJ1-5 TRBV7-6 NA NA TGTGCCAGCAGCTTAGGGGTCAATCAGCCCCAGCATTTT CASSLGVNQPQHF
TRBJ2-3 TRBV7-2 NA NA TGTGCCAGCAGCCGGGGGTCGACTAGCACAGATACGCAGTATTTT CASSRGSTSTDTQYF
TRBJ1-4 TRBV18 NA NA TGTGCCAGCTCAGCCACAGGGAGACATGCAACTAATGAAAAACTGTTTTTT CASSATGRHATNEKLFF
TRBJ2-7 TRBV6-6 NA TRBD2 TGTGCCAGCAGGCGCGGGAGGGGGGCACGCTACGAGCAGTACTTC CASRRGRGARYEQYF
TRBJ2-5 TRBV6-5 NA NA TGTGCCAGCAGTTACAACCCCGGGACTCCAAAAGAGACCCAGTACTTC CASSYNPGTPKETQYF
TRBJ1-6 TRBV20-1 NA TRBD1 TGCAGTGTCCCGGGACAGGGTTTTTTCCCCCTCCACTTT CSVPGQGFFPLHF
TRBJ1-5 TRBV12-3/TRBV12-4 few TRBD1 TGTGCCAGCAGTTTAAATGGACAGGGGACTCGGCCCCAGCATTTT CASSLNGQGTRPQHF
TRBJ1-4 TRBV6-5 NA TRBD1 TGTGCCAGCAGCCCCCGGACAGGGAAGGAAAAACTGTTTTTT CASSPRTGKEKLFF
TRBJ2-3 TRBV30 medium-sized NA TGTGCCTGGAGTCTAAGCACAGATACGCAGTATTTT CAWSLSTDTQYF
TRBJ2-6 TRBV20-1 medium-sized TRBD2 TGCAGTGCTAGAGGGACTAGCGGGAGGCTGGGTGGGGCCAACGTCCTGACTTTC CSARGTSGRLGGANVLTF
TRBJ1-1 TRBV19 once NA TGTGCCAGTAGTAGTAGCAAGAACACTGAAGCTTTCTTT CASSSSKNTEAFF
TRBJ1-2 TRBV16 NA NA TGTGCCAGCACCCCCCCGCGCAGGGGAGCTAACTATGGCTACACCTTC CASTPPRRGANYGYTF
TRBJ1-4 TRBV2 NA TRBD1 TGTGCCAGCAGAGACACCAGGGGGAAGATCGAAAAACTGTTTTTT CASRDTRGKIEKLFF
TRBJ1-2 TRBV12-3/TRBV12-4 NA NA TGTGCCAGCAGCCGTGGACACGTCGGAGGCTACACCTTC CASSRGHVGGYTF
TRBJ1-2 TRBV4-3 many NA TGCGCCAGCAGCCAAGGCCAGGGCATCCTTTATGGCTACACCTTC CASSQGQGILYGYTF
TRBJ2-5 TRBV3-1 few TRBD2 TGTGCCACGACTCTAGCGGGAGGGCACCAAGGGACCCAGTACTTC CATTLAGGHQGTQYF
TRBJ1-5 TRBV19 NA NA TGTGCCAGTAGTATTGATGGTGTAGTTTTTAGCAATCAGCCCCAGCATTTT CASSIDGVVFSNQPQHF
TRBJ2-1 TRBV25-1 many TRBD2 TGTGCCAGCAGTGAGGCGGGGGGCTCCTACAATGAGCAGTTCTTC CASSEAGGSYNEQFF
TRBJ2-3 TRBV5-1 once TRBD2 TGCGCCAGCAGCGATCTAGCGGGAGTTAAAGATACGCAGTATTTT CASSDLAGVKDTQYF
TRBJ2-1 TRBV24-1 many NA TGTGCCACCAGTCCCACTTCCTACAATGAGCAGTTCTTC CATSPTSYNEQFF
TRBJ1-5 TRBV7-2 NA NA TGTGCCAGCAGGTCACTGGATCAGCCCCAGCATTTT CASRSLDQPQHF
TRBJ2-2 TRBV14 many NA TGTGCCAGCAGCCAAGATTTTGGGCTAACCGGGGAGCTGTTTTTT CASSQDFGLTGELFF
TRBJ1-1 TRBV10-2 NA NA TGCGCCACCACAAAGGGCATGAACACTGAAGCTTTCTTT CATTKGMNTEAFF
TRBJ1-6 TRBV14 NA TRBD1 TGTGCCAGCAGCCGCGGACAGGGGACGCCCCTCCACTTT CASSRGQGTPLHF
TRBJ1-6 TRBV5-1 NA NA TGCGCCAGCAGCTGGGGGGGCGAGGCTTCACCCCTCCACTTT CASSWGGEASPLHF
TRBJ1-6 TRBV12-3/TRBV12-4 many NA TGTGCCAGCAGGTCTGAGGGCTATAATTCACCCCTCCACTTT CASRSEGYNSPLHF
TRBJ2-5 TRBV12-5 many NA TGTGCTAGTGGTTTGAGGCCGGGAAAGGGGCAAGAGACCCAGTACTTC CASGLRPGKGQETQYF
TRBJ1-6 TRBV7-8 many TRBD1 TGTGCCAGCAGCTCGGGACAGTTGAATTCACCCCTCCACTTT CASSSGQLNSPLHF
TRBJ2-3 TRBV14 NA NA TGTGCCAGCAGCCAAGATAGGAATACGCAGTATTTT CASSQDRNTQYF
TRBJ2-6 TRBV15 medium-sized NA TGTGCCACCAGCAGGGTTCTGAACTCTGGGGCCAACGTCCTGACTTTC CATSRVLNSGANVLTF
TRBJ1-3 TRBV4-1 many NA TGCGCCAGCAGCCAAAGGGCCGACTCTGGAAACACCATATATTTT CASSQRADSGNTIYF
TRBJ2-1 TRBV9 NA NA TGTGCCAGCAGTGATGTGACAGGGAGGAATGAGCAGTTCTTC CASSDVTGRNEQFF
TRBJ2-7 TRBV10-3 many NA TGTGCCATCTCCCCTGGGACCTCTACCTACGAGCAGTACTTC CAISPGTSTYEQYF
TRBJ2-7 TRBV29-1 NA TRBD2 TGCAGCGGGGGGGGGAGATCCGAGCAGTACTTC CSGGGRSEQYF
TRBJ2-7 TRBV6-6 NA NA TGTGCCAGCAGGCGGACGGCCTACGAGCAGTACTTC CASRRTAYEQYF
TRBJ1-2 TRBV19 once NA TGTGCCAGTAGAATCGGAGGGACAAGCGTCTATGGCTACACCTTC CASRIGGTSVYGYTF
TRBJ2-5 TRBV4-1 NA NA TGCGCCAGCAGCCAAGCTACGGGCCTTTTACAAGAGACCCAGTACTTC CASSQATGLLQETQYF
TRBJ1-2 TRBV12-3/TRBV12-4 NA TRBD1 TGTGCCAGCAGTGCGGACAGGCATGGCTACACCTTC CASSADRHGYTF